A single sample gave rise to the 30 T cell receptor beta chains below, sequenced in a study of identical twins. TCRdb re-called the 5' RACE reads through MiXCR, storing one row per CDR3 protein. The profile shows some 460,000 distinct CDR3 sequences, about 14% of them singletons. This sample was shared with a second study, whose subject was yellow fever vaccine responses in identical twins.

The source material was CD4+ T cells sorted from blood. These receptors originate from a young woman in good health.

V usage is TRBV12-3 or TRBV12-4 and J usage is TRBJ2-5; D possibly uses TRBD1 or TRBD2 (6 bases each). The V gene lost 6 bases and the J gene lost 5 bases, with 19 bases spanning the gap. This CDR3 contains 15 residues. CDR3 in amino acids: CASRSEAGAGETQYF. CDR3 DNA sequence: TGTGCCAGCAGGTCCGAGGCAGGGGCGGGGGAGACCCAGTACTTC.

Here the CDR3 DNA reads TGTGCCACCGGAGCCAGGGAGACCCAGTACTTC. Amino acid sequence: CATGARETQYF. The chain has TRBV7-9 and TRBJ2-5, with D unclear. The germline V gene encodes CDR1 SEHNR and CDR2 FQNEAQ (reference sequence). V was cut by 10 bases and J by 5 bases, with 11 bases left in between. The CDR3 extends over 11 amino acids.

This clonotype was recorded a few times. The rearrangement links TRBV2 to TRBJ1-2, with D possibly being TRBD1 (6 bases). The germline gives CDR1 SNHLY, CDR2 FYNNEI. V gave up 5 bases and J gave up 4 bases, with 14 bases separating them. This CDR3 spans 14 amino acids. The CDR3 loop reads CASSSPDRSYGYTF. The CDR3 region has the DNA TGTGCCAGCAGTTCCCCTGACAGGTCCTATGGCTACACCTTC.

This clonotype came up once. The chain couples TRBV28 to TRBJ2-5; D perhaps matches TRBD2 (5 bases). Trimming removed 2 bases at V and 2 bases at J, with 12 bases between. This CDR3 is 15 amino acids long. Germline values: CDR1 MDHEN, CDR2 SYDVKM. CDR3 nucleotide sequence: TGTGCCAGCAGTTTACCAGGTTCGGGGCAAGAGACCCAGTACTTC. This sequence encodes CASSLPGSGQETQYF.

A word on this clonotype: A junction boundary mismatches the germline segment, possibly from a read error. The J gene is TRBJ2-7, the V gene TRBV6-1; possible D gene TRBD2, 6 bases. Germline V gene sequence: CDR1 MNHNS, CDR2 SASEGT. This CDR3 is built from 14 residues. DNA for the CDR3: TGTGCCAGTTCAAGCGGGTTGGATACCTACGAGCAGCACTTC. Translating it yields CASSSGLDTYEQHF.

The rearrangement links TRBV20-1 to TRBJ2-3; no reliable D call. With 1 base removed from V and 0 bases from J, the gap between germline ends came to 11 bases. This CDR3 has 15 residues. Germline CDR1 is DFQATT and CDR2 is SNEGSKA (reference sequence). CDR3 sequence (DNA): TGCAGTGCTAGAGGAGGCGGAGTTAGCACAGATACGCAGTATTTT. Amino acids: CSARGGGVSTDTQYF.

The sample holds many counts of this clonotype. The chain couples TRBV25-1 to TRBJ2-3; D is uncertain. The CDR3 contains 14 residues. CDR1 and CDR2 (germline): MGHDK, SYGVNS. Trimming removed 6 bases from V and 2 bases from J, with 12 bases in between. CDR3 nucleotide sequence: TGTGCCAGCAGCCCCTCGGCCAACACAGATACGCAGTATTTT. Protein sequence: CASSPSANTDTQYF.

This clonotype was found a few times. This chain joins TRBV6-5 and TRBJ1-2; no clear D gene. This CDR3 region has 13 residues. Germline V gene sequence: CDR1 MNHEY, CDR2 SVGAGI. Trimming shortened V by 2 bases and J by 4 bases, and 8 bases separated the two germline ends. Here the CDR3 DNA reads TGTGCCAGCAGTTACAATGATTTCTATGGCTACACCTTC. It specifies CASSYNDFYGYTF.

The table lists this clonotype with many counts. This rearrangement joins TRBV7-8 to TRBJ2-7; 11 nucleotides match TRBD1. The germline V gene encodes CDR1 SGHVS and CDR2 FQNEAQ. The junction had 7 bases not matched to a gene; V was cut back by 0 bases and J by 6 bases. This CDR3 contains 16 residues. The CDR3 DNA reads TGTGCCAGCAGCTTAGCTGGCGGGACAGGGGGTTTCGAGCAGTACTTC. It yields the protein CASSLAGGTGGFEQYF.

This clonotype has a handful of counts. The chain carries TRBV27 and TRBJ2-1; 13 bases fit TRBD2. After removal of 7 bases from V and 7 bases from J, the junction contained 10 bases not matched to a gene. This CDR3 has 16 residues. Germline V lookup: CDR1 MNHEY, CDR2 SMNVEV (reference sequence). CDR3 DNA: TGTGCCAGCACCAAACTACTAGCGGGGGGGGCGAATGAGCAGTTCTTC. Protein sequence: CASTKLLAGGANEQFF.

This clonotype showed up just a few times. V and J are TRBV28 and TRBJ1-6, with D unclear. CDR1 and CDR2 from the germline V gene are MDHEN and SYDVKM. The CDR3 has 14 residues. Trimming cost V 4 bases and J 11 bases, with 15 bases left between them. The CDR3 spells CASSSPSRATPLHF. DNA of the CDR3: TGTGCCAGCAGTTCCCCGTCCCGGGCGACACCCCTCCACTTT.

V usage is TRBV29-1 and J usage is TRBJ2-1; 8 bases align to TRBD1. This CDR3 has 12 amino acids. The germline V gene encodes CDR1 SQVTM and CDR2 ANQGSEA. V gave up 7 bases and J gave up 6 bases; unmatched junction bases: 5. The chain's CDR3 is CSARTGINEQFF. As DNA, the CDR3 is TGCAGCGCCAGGACAGGGATCAATGAGCAGTTCTTC.

J is TRBJ2-1 and V is TRBV20-1; tentative D call: TRBD1 (5 bases). This CDR3 spans 13 amino acids. Germline V gene lookup returns CDR1 DFQATT and CDR2 SNEGSKA (reference sequence). V gave up 3 bases and J gave up 0 bases, with 6 bases separating them. The CDR3 bases are TGCAGTGCTAGGCAGGGCTCCTACAATGAGCAGTTCTTC. Translation: CSARQGSYNEQFF.

This clonotype was detected many times. The chain has TRBV3-1 and TRBJ2-5; 9 nucleotides agree with TRBD2. CDR1 LGHDT and CDR2 YNNKEL come from the germline V gene (reference sequence). J gave up 5 bases and V 3 bases, and 4 bases lay outside the gene matches. The CDR3 totals 14 residues. CDR3 loop: CASSHSGSGETQYF. CDR3 nucleotide sequence: TGTGCCAGCAGCCATAGCGGGAGTGGTGAGACCCAGTACTTC.

V and J are TRBV25-1 and TRBJ2-1; maybe TRBD2 (7 bases). The V and J ends lost 6 bases and 4 bases respectively, with 16 bases between them. CDR1 is MGHDK and CDR2 is SYGVNS in the germline V gene. The CDR3 sequence is 15 residues long. The CDR3 DNA reads TGTGCCAGCAGGGGGGGGACACTTCTGTACAATGAGCAGTTCTTC. Protein product: CASRGGTLLYNEQFF.

In its sample, this clonotype was seen a few times. The rearrangement uses TRBV11-1 and TRBJ2-2; 7 bases are a match to TRBD1. The junction had 11 bases not matched to a gene; V was cut back by 4 bases and J by 0 bases. Germline V gene data show CDR1 as SGHAT and CDR2 as FQDESV (reference sequence). The CDR3 consists of 18 residues. DNA for the CDR3: TGTGCCAGCAGCTATAGGACAGGCCTGATCGCGAACACCGGGGAGCTGTTTTTT. Translated: CASSYRTGLIANTGELFF.

This clonotype has a single count. The chain uses TRBV5-6 and TRBJ2-1; 7 bases align to TRBD1. Germline loops: CDR1 SGHDT, CDR2 YYEEEE. The CDR3 is 15 residues long. With 4 bases clipped from V and 0 bases from J, the junction kept 4 bases outside the gene matches. The CDR3 here is CASSRGRSSYNEQFF. The CDR3 DNA reads TGTGCCAGCAGCAGGGGGCGAAGCTCCTACAATGAGCAGTTCTTC.

V gene TRBV29-1 combines with J gene TRBJ2-7, with D perhaps matching TRBD2 (5 bases). Trimming cost V 3 bases and J 0 bases, with 12 bases left between them. Germline values: CDR1 SQVTM, CDR2 ANQGSEA. The CDR3 runs 14 residues. CDR3 sequence reads: CSVEAEGSSYEQYF. In DNA, the CDR3 is TGCAGCGTTGAGGCCGAGGGCAGCTCCTACGAGCAGTACTTC.

CDR3: CASSFSFHEQYF. The CDR3 nucleotides read TGTGCCAGCAGTTTCTCTTTCCACGAGCAGTACTTC. J is TRBJ2-7 and V is TRBV27, with no clear D. The CDR3 sequence is 12 residues long. Deletions cut 3 bases from V and 5 bases from J, with 8 bases between. Germline CDR1 MNHEY, CDR2 SMNVEV (reference sequence).

This clonotype was counted between two and nine times. This chain uses TRBV27 with TRBJ1-5; 7 bases agree with TRBD1. Germline assignment: CDR1 MNHEY and CDR2 SMNVEV (reference sequence). J lost 0 bases, V lost 6 bases, and 5 bases had no gene match. The CDR3 length is 15 residues. The CDR3 loop reads CASSQDRDSNQPQHF. Here the CDR3 DNA reads TGTGCCAGCAGCCAAGACAGGGATAGCAATCAGCCCCAGCATTTT.

For this clonotype: This likely comes from a read error, as the CDR3 has no conserved phenylalanine or tryptophan at its end. The DNA is left out, because the CDR3 cannot be placed on it with certainty; the CDR3 is given as TCRdb lists it. The chain is built from TRBV21-1 and TRBJ2-7; TRBD1 is the table's D call and was not checked against the DNA. TRBV21-1 is described as a pseudogene. From its first to its last residue, the CDR3 has 12 amino acids. CDR3 sequence reads: CASSNKKITGTL.

The V gene is TRBV19, the J gene TRBJ2-7, with 7 bases matching TRBD1. The J segment lost 3 bases and the V segment lost 3 bases, leaving 8 bases of the junction unmatched. Germline V gene data show CDR1 as LNHDA and CDR2 as SQIVND (reference sequence). This CDR3 comprises 15 residues. CDR3 amino acids: CASSIDRVRIYEQYF. DNA of the CDR3: TGTGCCAGTAGTATTGACAGGGTGAGGATCTACGAGCAGTACTTC.

This clonotype was counted a few times. The chain carries TRBV6-1 and TRBJ2-2, with D perhaps TRBD1 (6 bases). V lost 6 bases to trimming and J lost 0 bases, with 8 bases between them. This CDR3 contains 14 residues. The V gene's germline CDR1 is MNHNS and CDR2 SASEGT. DNA of the CDR3: TGTGCCAGCAGGGGGGCTTCGAACACCGGGGAGCTGTTTTTT. Translated: CASRGASNTGELFF.

The table lists this clonotype with many counts. J is TRBJ2-7 and V is TRBV27; possible D gene TRBD1, 5 bases. This CDR3 has 11 amino acids. The V and J ends lost 6 bases and 4 bases respectively, with 7 bases between them. Per germline, CDR1 MNHEY and CDR2 SMNVEV (reference sequence). CDR3 in amino acids: CASRKGYEQYF. The CDR3 DNA reads as TGTGCCAGCAGGAAGGGGTACGAGCAGTACTTC.

This clonotype came up many times. J is TRBJ1-5 and V is TRBV12-3 or TRBV12-4; no clear D gene. V dropped 5 bases and J dropped 2 bases, with 10 bases sitting between them. The CDR3 totals 14 residues. CDR3 in amino acids: CASSIYGGNQPQHF. CDR3 bases: TGTGCCAGCAGTATCTATGGGGGCAATCAGCCCCAGCATTTT.

The chain joins TRBV11-2 to TRBJ2-3, with 8 bases that match TRBD2. Germline loops: CDR1 SGHAT, CDR2 FQNNGV. The V segment lost 2 bases and the J segment 2 bases; nucleotides outside the gene matches: 21. The CDR3 runs 21 residues. The CDR3: CASSLFRTQLAETKFTDTQYF. CDR3 in DNA: TGTGCCAGCAGCTTATTCCGCACCCAACTAGCGGAGACCAAGTTCACAGATACGCAGTATTTT.

This clonotype was observed many times. V is TRBV5-1 and J is TRBJ2-7; 9 positions match TRBD1. V was clipped by 4 bases and J by 3 bases; unmatched bases: 11. The CDR3 sequence is 16 residues long. The germline V gene has CDR1 SGHRS and CDR2 YFSETQ. As DNA, the CDR3 is TGCGCCAGCAGCAAGGGACAGGGCGGAGTTAACTACGAGCAGTACTTC. Its protein is CASSKGQGGVNYEQYF. The full variable domain, its missing parts supplied by reference TRBV5-1 and TRBJ2-7, is KAGVTQTPRYLIKTRGQQVTLSCSPISGHRSVSWYQQTPGQGLQFLFEYFSETQRNKGNFPGRFSGRQFSNSRSEMNVSTLELGDSALYLCASSKGQGGVNYEQYFGPGTRLTVT.

This clonotype was detected many times. This chain links TRBV5-1 with TRBJ2-3; TRBD2 might be the D (6 bases). V lost 4 bases and J lost 2, with 11 bases in between. CDR1 and CDR2 from the germline V gene are SGHRS and YFSETQ. The CDR3 covers 14 residues. The CDR3 region has the DNA TGCGCCAGCAGCCCGGAGGGATCCACAGATACGCAGTATTTT. It translates to CASSPEGSTDTQYF.

This clonotype was counted between two and nine times. This chain links TRBV29-1 with TRBJ2-1; D unresolved. This CDR3 has 13 residues. Deletions cut 4 bases from V and 7 bases from J, with 14 bases between. Looked up from germline, CDR1 is SQVTM and CDR2 is ANQGSEA. The DNA for the CDR3 is TGCAGCGTTGCGGGTATAAGGGTAAATGAGCAGTTCTTC. As protein: CSVAGIRVNEQFF.

The chain uses TRBV18 and TRBJ2-3, with D maybe TRBD1 (7 bases). CDR3 length equals 13 residues. V was clipped by 7 bases and J by 6 bases, with 14 bases between them. Germline V gives CDR1 KGHSH, CDR2 LQKENI. CDR3 amino acids: CASCQGGEDTQYF. In DNA form, the CDR3 reads TGTGCCAGCTGCCAGGGGGGCGAGGATACGCAGTATTTT.